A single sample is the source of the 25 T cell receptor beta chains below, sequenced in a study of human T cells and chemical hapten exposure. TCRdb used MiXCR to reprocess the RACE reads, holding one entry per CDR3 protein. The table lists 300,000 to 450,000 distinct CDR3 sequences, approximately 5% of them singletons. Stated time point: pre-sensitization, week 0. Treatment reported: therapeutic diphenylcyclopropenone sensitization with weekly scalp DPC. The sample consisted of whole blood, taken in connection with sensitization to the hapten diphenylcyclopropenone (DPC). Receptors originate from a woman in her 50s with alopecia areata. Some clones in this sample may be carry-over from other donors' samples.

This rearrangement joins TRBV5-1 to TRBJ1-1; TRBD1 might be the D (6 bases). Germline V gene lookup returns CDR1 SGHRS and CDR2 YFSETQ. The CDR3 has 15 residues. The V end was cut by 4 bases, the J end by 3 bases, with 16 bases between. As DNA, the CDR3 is TGCGCCAGCAGCAGTAGGGGGGCGGAGGACACTGAAGCTTTCTTT. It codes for CASSSRGAEDTEAFF.

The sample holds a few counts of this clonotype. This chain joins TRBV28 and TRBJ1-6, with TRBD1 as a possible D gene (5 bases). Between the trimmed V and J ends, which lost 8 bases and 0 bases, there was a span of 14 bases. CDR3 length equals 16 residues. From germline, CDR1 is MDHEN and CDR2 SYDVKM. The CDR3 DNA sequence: TGTGCCAGCCGCGCGACAGCAAGCTCCTATAATTCACCCCTCCACTTT. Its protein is CASRATASSYNSPLHF. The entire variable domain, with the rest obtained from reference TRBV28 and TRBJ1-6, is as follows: DVKVTQSSRYLVKRTGEKVFLECVQDMDHENMFWYRQDPGLGLRLIYFSYDVKMKEKGDIPEGYSVSREKKERFSLILESASTNQTSMYLCASRATASSYNSPLHFGNGTRLTVT.

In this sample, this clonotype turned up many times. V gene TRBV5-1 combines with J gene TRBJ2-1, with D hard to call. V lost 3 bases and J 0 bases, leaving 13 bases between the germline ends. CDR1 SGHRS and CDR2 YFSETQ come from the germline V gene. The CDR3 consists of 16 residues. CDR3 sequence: CASSYGPESSYNEQFF. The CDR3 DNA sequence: TGCGCCAGCAGCTACGGGCCTGAGAGCTCCTACAATGAGCAGTTCTTC.

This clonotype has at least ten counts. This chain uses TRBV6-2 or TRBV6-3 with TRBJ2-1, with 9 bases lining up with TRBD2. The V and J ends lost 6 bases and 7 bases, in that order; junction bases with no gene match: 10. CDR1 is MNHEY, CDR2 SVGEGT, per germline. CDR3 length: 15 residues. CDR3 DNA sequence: TGTGCCAGCAGCACAAGACTAGCGGCCGAAAATGAGCAGTTCTTC. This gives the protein CASSTRLAAENEQFF.

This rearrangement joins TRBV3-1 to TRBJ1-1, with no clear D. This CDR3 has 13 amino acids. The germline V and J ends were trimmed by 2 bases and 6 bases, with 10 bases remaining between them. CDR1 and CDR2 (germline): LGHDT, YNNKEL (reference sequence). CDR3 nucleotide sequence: TGTGCCAGCAGCCAACCGCCGCCGGCTGAAGCTTTCTTT. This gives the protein CASSQPPPAEAFF.

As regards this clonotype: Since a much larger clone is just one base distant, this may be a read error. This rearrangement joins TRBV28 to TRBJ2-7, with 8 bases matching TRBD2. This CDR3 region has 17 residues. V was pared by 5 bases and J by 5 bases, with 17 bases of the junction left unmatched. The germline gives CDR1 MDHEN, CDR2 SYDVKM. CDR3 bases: TGTGCCAGCAGTACCCAAGAGCGGGAGTGGTGGGACGACGAGCAGTACTTC. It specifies CASSTQEREWWDDEQYF.

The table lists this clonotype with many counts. CDR3 sequence: CASSLGRRNTGELFF. The CDR3 region has the DNA TGTGCCAGCAGTTTAGGACGAAGGAACACCGGGGAGCTGTTTTTT. V usage is TRBV27 and J usage is TRBJ2-2; D is uncertain. The length of the CDR3 is 15 residues. CDR1 is MNHEY, CDR2 SMNVEV, per germline (reference sequence). V was pared by 2 bases and J by 1 base, with 8 bases between.

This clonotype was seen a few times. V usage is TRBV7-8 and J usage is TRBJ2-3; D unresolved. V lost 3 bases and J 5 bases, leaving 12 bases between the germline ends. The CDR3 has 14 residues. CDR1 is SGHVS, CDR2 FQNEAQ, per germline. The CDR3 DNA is TGTGCCAGCAGCTTGCGTAGGGCCGGAGATACGCAGTATTTT. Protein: CASSLRRAGDTQYF. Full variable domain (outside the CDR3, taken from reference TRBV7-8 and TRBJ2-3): GAGVSQSPRYKVAKRGQDVALRCDPISGHVSLFWYQQALGQGPEFLTYFQNEAQLDKSGLPSDRFFAERPEGSVSTLKIQRTQQEDSAVYLCASSLRRAGDTQYFGPGTRLTVL.

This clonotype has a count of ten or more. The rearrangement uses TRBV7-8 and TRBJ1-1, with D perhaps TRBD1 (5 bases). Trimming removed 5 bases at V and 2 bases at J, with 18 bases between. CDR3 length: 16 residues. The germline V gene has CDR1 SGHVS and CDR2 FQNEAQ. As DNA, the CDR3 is TGTGCCAGCAGCGTACCACCGGGACCGATAAACACTGAAGCTTTCTTT. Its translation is CASSVPPGPINTEAFF.

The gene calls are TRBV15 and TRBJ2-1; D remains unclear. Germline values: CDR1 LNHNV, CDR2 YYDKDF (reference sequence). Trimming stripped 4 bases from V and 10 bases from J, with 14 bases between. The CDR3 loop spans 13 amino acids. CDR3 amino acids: CATSNPGGYEQFF. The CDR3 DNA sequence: TGTGCCACCAGCAACCCGGGCGGATACGAGCAGTTCTTC.

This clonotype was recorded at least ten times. In DNA, the CDR3 is TGTGCCACCAGTGGGGGGGTCGGGCAGCCCCAGCATTTT. The encoded protein is CATSGGVGQPQHF. The chain combines TRBV24-1 with TRBJ1-5, with TRBD1 as a possible D gene (5 bases). V gave up 5 bases and J gave up 7 bases, with 11 bases separating them. The CDR3 spans 13 residues. Germline V gives CDR1 KGHDR, CDR2 SFDVKD.

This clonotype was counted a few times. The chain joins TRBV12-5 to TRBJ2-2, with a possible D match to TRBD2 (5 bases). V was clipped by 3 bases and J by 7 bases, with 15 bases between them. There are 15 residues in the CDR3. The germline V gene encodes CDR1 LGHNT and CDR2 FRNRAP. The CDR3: CASGFTEAYGGELFF. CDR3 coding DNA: TGTGCTAGTGGTTTCACGGAGGCGTATGGCGGGGAGCTGTTTTTT. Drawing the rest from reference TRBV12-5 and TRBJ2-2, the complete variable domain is DARVTQTPRHKVTEMGQEVTMRCQPILGHNTVFWYRQTMMQGLELLAYFRNRAPLDDSGMPKDRFSAEMPDATLATLKIQPSEPRDSAVYFCASGFTEAYGGELFFGEGSRLTVL.

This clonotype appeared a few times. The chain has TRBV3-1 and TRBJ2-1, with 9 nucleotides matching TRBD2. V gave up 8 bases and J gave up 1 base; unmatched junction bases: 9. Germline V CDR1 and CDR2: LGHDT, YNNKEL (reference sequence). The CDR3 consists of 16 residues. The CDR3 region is CASFPTSGASYNEQFF. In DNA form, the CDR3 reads TGTGCCAGCTTTCCGACTAGCGGTGCATCCTACAATGAGCAGTTCTTC.

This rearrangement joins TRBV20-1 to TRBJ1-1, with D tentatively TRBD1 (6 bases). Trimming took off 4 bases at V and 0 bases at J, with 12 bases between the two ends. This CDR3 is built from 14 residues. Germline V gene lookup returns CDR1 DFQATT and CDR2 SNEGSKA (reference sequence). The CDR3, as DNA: TGCAGTGCTATCCGGACAGTTATGAACACTGAAGCTTTCTTT. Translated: CSAIRTVMNTEAFF.

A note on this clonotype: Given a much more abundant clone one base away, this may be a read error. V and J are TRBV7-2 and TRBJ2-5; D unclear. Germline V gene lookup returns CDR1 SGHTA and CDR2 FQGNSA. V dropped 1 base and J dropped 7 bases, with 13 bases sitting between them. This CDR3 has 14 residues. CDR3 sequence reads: CASSLDESPRTQYF. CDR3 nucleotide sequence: TGTGCCAGCAGCTTAGATGAAAGCCCAAGGACCCAGTACTTC.

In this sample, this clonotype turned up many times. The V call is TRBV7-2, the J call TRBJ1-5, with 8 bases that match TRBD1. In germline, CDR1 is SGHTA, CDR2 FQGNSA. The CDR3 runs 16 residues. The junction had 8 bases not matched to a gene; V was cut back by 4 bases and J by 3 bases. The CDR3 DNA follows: TGTGCCAGCAGCTGGGGTACAGGGGGGTCCAATCAGCCCCAGCATTTT. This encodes CASSWGTGGSNQPQHF.

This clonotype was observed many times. Written as DNA, the CDR3 is TGTGCCAGCAGTTCCACTAGCAATCAGCCCCAGCATTTT. Protein sequence: CASSSTSNQPQHF. This sequence joins TRBV7-2 and TRBJ1-5, with D uncertain. The CDR3 sequence is 13 residues long. Germline-derived CDR1 and CDR2 are SGHTA and FQGNSA. Trimming removed 6 bases from V and 0 bases from J, with 6 bases in between.

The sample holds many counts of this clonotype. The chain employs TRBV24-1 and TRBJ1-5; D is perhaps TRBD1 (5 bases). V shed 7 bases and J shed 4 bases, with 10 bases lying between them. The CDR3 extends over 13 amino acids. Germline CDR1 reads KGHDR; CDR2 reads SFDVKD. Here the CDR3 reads CATSPGVNQPQHF. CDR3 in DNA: TGTGCCACCAGCCCGGGGGTGAATCAGCCCCAGCATTTT.

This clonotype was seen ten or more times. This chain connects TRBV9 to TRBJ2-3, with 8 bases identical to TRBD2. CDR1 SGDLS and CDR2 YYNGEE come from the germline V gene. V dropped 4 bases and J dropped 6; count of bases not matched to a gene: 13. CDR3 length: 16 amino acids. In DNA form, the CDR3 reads TGTGCCAGCAGCCTCTTCCGGGCGGGGGGTACGGATACGCAGTATTTT. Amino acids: CASSLFRAGGTDTQYF. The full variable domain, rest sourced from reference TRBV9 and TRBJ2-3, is DSGVTQTPKHLITATGQRVTLRCSPRSGDLSVYWYQQSLDQGLQFLIQYYNGEERAKGNILERFSAQQFPDLHSELNLSSLELGDSALYFCASSLFRAGGTDTQYFGPGTRLTVL.

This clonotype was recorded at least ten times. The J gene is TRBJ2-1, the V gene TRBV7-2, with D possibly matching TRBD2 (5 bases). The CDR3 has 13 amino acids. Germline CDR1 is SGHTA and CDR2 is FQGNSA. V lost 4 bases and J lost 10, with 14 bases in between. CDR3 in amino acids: CASSSRMGGEQFF. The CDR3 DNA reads TGTGCCAGCAGCTCCCGGATGGGCGGGGAGCAGTTCTTC.

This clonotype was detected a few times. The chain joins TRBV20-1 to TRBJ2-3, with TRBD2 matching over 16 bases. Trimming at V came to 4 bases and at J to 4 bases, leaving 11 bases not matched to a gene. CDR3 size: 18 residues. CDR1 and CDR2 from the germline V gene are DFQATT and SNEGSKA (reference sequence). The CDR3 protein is CSATGTSGGAWLSDTQYF. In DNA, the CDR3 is TGCAGTGCTACCGGGACTAGCGGGGGGGCCTGGTTATCAGATACGCAGTATTTT.

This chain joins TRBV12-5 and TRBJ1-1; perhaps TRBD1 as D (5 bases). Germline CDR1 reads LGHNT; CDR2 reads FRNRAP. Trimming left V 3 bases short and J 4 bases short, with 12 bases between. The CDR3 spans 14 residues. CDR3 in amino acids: CASGLTRGGTEAFF. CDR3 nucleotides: TGTGCTAGTGGTTTAACTAGGGGTGGCACTGAAGCTTTCTTT.

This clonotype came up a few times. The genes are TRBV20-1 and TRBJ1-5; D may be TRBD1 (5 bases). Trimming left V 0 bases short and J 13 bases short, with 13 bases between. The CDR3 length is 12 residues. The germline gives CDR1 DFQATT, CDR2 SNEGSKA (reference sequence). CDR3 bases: TGCAGTGCTAGAGATCAACTCGGGACTCAGCATTTT. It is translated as CSARDQLGTQHF.

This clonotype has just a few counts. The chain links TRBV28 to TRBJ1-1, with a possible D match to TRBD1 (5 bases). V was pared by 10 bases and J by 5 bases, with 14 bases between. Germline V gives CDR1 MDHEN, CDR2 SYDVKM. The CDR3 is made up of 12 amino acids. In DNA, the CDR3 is TGTGCCACCTTGACAGACGGGACTGAAGCTTTCTTT. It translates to CATLTDGTEAFF.

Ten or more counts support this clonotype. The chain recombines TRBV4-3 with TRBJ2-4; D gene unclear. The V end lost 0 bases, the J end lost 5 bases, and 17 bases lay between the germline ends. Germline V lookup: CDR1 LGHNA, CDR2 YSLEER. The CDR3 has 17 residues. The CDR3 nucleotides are TGCGCCAGCAGCCAAGATCCAGCTGGACGCAGCCAAAACATTCAGTACTTC. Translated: CASSQDPAGRSQNIQYF.